Each of the 25 T cell receptor beta chains below was sequenced from the same sample in a study of blood T cells in healthy people across ages. The authors ran a second PCR of roughly 6 to 12 cycles using a sample-barcoded 5' primer and a J-beta primer mix. TCRdb independently ran MiXCR on the 5' RACE reads; one entry per CDR3 protein. Among over a million distinct CDR3 sequences, 40% to 45% were seen once, and the ten largest hold approximately 20%. The sequenced sample consisted of blood. Source of these receptors: a woman in her sixties or seventies in good health.

This clonotype occurred a few times. This chain uses TRBV12-3 or TRBV12-4 with TRBJ1-1; 8 nucleotides match TRBD1. The CDR3 contains 14 residues. The ends lost 3 bases at V and 2 bases at J; junction bases unmatched: 2. The CDR3 nucleotides are TGTGCCAGCAGTTTGGACAGGGATAACACTGAAGCTTTCTTT. It specifies CASSLDRDNTEAFF.

This clonotype was picked up a small number of times. The V call is TRBV9, the J call TRBJ2-1; TRBD2 agrees at 8 bases. The V segment lost 4 bases and the J segment 3 bases; nucleotides outside the gene matches: 12. The CDR3 has 17 amino acids. Germline CDR1 and CDR2: SGDLS and YYNGEE. DNA for the CDR3: TGTGCCAGCAGCCCTAGACCCGGGAGGGACGACTACAATGAGCAGTTCTTC. Its translation is CASSPRPGRDDYNEQFF.

The CDR3: CASTVPATNEKLFF. The CDR3 region has the DNA TGTGCCAGCACCGTCCCTGCAACTAATGAAAAACTGTTTTTT. This chain links TRBV28 with TRBJ1-4; no firm D call. This CDR3 comprises 14 residues. Trimming took off 7 bases at V and 0 bases at J, with 9 bases between the two ends. From germline, CDR1 is MDHEN and CDR2 SYDVKM.

The rearrangement links TRBV24-1 to TRBJ2-3, with D tentatively TRBD2 (6 bases). CDR3 length equals 16 residues. Germline CDR1 reads KGHDR; CDR2 reads SFDVKD. V was shortened by 4 bases and J by 5 bases, with 18 bases between the two germline ends. The CDR3 DNA is TGTGCCACCAGTGACCCCCGGTCTAGCGATGGAGATACGCAGTATTTT. Its protein product is CATSDPRSSDGDTQYF.

J is TRBJ2-1 and V is TRBV18; the match to TRBD1 covers 7 bases. The CDR3 extends over 15 amino acids. With V trimmed by 3 bases and J by 4 bases, 6 bases remained unmatched. Per the germline V gene, CDR1 is KGHSH and CDR2 is LQKENI. This chain's CDR3 is CASSPTGTEYNEQFF. Here the CDR3 DNA reads TGTGCCAGCTCACCTACCGGGACAGAATACAATGAGCAGTTCTTC.

This clonotype has only a few counts. The V call is TRBV12-3 or TRBV12-4, the J call TRBJ1-1, with a tentative D call TRBD1 (5 bases). This CDR3 spans 12 amino acids. V gave up 7 bases and J gave up 4 bases, with 10 bases separating them. The CDR3 nucleotides read TGTGCCAGCACCTCCGGGGGCACTGAAGCTTTCTTT. Amino acid sequence: CASTSGGTEAFF.

This clonotype was seen more than once but under ten times. The chain has TRBV4-1 and TRBJ1-6; no firm D call. CDR1 is MGHRA and CDR2 is YSYEKL in the germline V gene. The V and J ends lost 4 bases and 16 bases respectively, with 11 bases between them. The CDR3 covers 11 residues. CDR3 sequence (DNA): TGCGCCAGCAGCCCTGGAGGTCGACTCCACTTT. Residues: CASSPGGRLHF.

V and J are TRBV9 and TRBJ1-6; D gene ambiguous. The CDR3 has 12 residues. Germline values: CDR1 SGDLS, CDR2 YYNGEE. V was cut by 2 bases and J by 6 bases, with 3 bases left in between. The CDR3 loop is CASSVSNSPLHF. The CDR3 nucleotides are TGTGCCAGCAGCGTCAGTAATTCACCCCTCCACTTT. Variable domain in full (rest from reference TRBV9 and TRBJ1-6): DSGVTQTPKHLITATGQRVTLRCSPRSGDLSVYWYQQSLDQGLQFLIQYYNGEERAKGNILERFSAQQFPDLHSELNLSSLELGDSALYFCASSVSNSPLHFGNGTRLTVT.

The chain employs TRBV15 and TRBJ2-5; no definite D call. The CDR3 consists of 14 residues. Germline V lookup: CDR1 LNHNV, CDR2 YYDKDF (reference sequence). The ends were cut back, 0 bases at V and 9 bases at J, with 14 bases in the middle. CDR3 nucleotides: TGTGCCACCAGCAGAGATTTCGGGTCCTGGGCCCAGTACTTC. Its translation is CATSRDFGSWAQYF. The full variable domain, with the rest looked up from reference TRBV15 and TRBJ2-5, is DAMVIQNPRYQVTQFGKPVTLSCSQTLNHNVMYWYQQKSSQAPKLLFHYYDKDFNNEADTPDNFQSRRPNTSFCFLDIRSPGLGDTAMYLCATSRDFGSWAQYFGPGTRLLVL.

The chain uses TRBV9 and TRBJ2-1; 8 bases fit TRBD2. With 1 base clipped from V and 7 bases from J, the junction kept 7 bases outside the gene matches. CDR1 SGDLS and CDR2 YYNGEE come from the germline V gene. The CDR3 sequence is 15 residues long. The CDR3 region has the DNA TGTGCCAGCAGCGTAACGGGGGGGCCTAAGAATGAGCAGTTCTTC. As protein: CASSVTGGPKNEQFF.

The rearrangement joins TRBV27 to TRBJ1-6, with 10 nucleotides matching TRBD1. V gave up 4 bases and J gave up 12 bases; unmatched junction bases: 3. This CDR3 is 13 amino acids long. CDR1 is MNHEY, CDR2 SMNVEV, per germline (reference sequence). The CDR3 DNA reads TGTGCCAGCAGTTGGACAGGGGGGGAACCCCTCCACTTT. This encodes CASSWTGGEPLHF.

This clonotype was seen more than once but under ten times. This chain uses TRBV20-1 with TRBJ2-7; 8 positions match TRBD2. Germline CDR1 DFQATT, CDR2 SNEGSKA (reference sequence). The CDR3 is made up of 15 amino acids. The junction had 7 bases not matched to a gene; V was cut back by 3 bases and J by 0 bases. CDR3 nucleotide sequence: TGCAGTGCTAGTGGCGGACTAGCAAGCTCCTACGAGCAGTACTTC. Amino acids: CSASGGLASSYEQYF.

With regard to this clonotype: Since a much larger clone is just one base distant, this may be a read error. This rearrangement joins TRBV2 to TRBJ2-3, with no clear D. The V end was cut by 4 bases, the J end by 3 bases, with 5 bases between. The CDR3 is 12 residues long. Germline V CDR1 and CDR2: SNHLY, FYNNEI. The CDR3 DNA reads TGTGCCAGCAGTGCTTGGACAGATACGCAGTATTTT. Amino acids: CASSAWTDTQYF.

The V gene is TRBV25-1, the J gene TRBJ2-3, with TRBD1 identical over 7 bases. Germline V lookup: CDR1 MGHDK, CDR2 SYGVNS. The junction had 7 bases not matched to a gene; V was cut back by 6 bases and J by 4 bases. CDR3 length equals 14 residues. DNA for the CDR3: TGTGCCAGCAGCCCACAGGGGTTTGCAGATACGCAGTATTTT. As protein: CASSPQGFADTQYF.

The chain employs TRBV6-2 or TRBV6-3 and TRBJ2-4; 10 bases are a match to TRBD2. CDR3 size: 20 residues. V gave up 4 bases and J gave up 0 bases; unmatched junction bases: 15. Germline CDR1 is MNHEY and CDR2 is SVGEGT. DNA of the CDR3: TGTGCCAGCAGTTCACCTAGCGGGAGCAGTGGATTGTCAGCCAAAAACATTCAGTACTTC. It specifies CASSSPSGSSGLSAKNIQYF.

V and J are TRBV12-3 or TRBV12-4 and TRBJ2-7, with D uncertain. V dropped 5 bases and J dropped 4 bases, with 12 bases sitting between them. CDR3 length: 13 residues. The CDR3 loop is CASSVSRVYEQYF. Here the CDR3 DNA reads TGTGCCAGCAGTGTGTCTCGAGTGTACGAGCAGTACTTC.

The rearrangement links TRBV5-1 to TRBJ2-5, with TRBD2 matching 8 bases. The J call may be in error: the DNA end matches TRBJ2-7 better. Germline assignment: CDR1 SGHRS and CDR2 YFSETQ. The CDR3 has 16 residues. As DNA, the CDR3 is TGCGCCAGCAGCTGGGGGCCTACGGGGGGGACTAACGAGCAGTACTTC. This gives the protein CASSWGPTGGTNEQYF.

This chain connects TRBV5-1 to TRBJ2-3; 8 bases map to TRBD2. The germline V gene encodes CDR1 SGHRS and CDR2 YFSETQ. J gave up 3 bases and V 7 bases, and 13 bases lay outside the gene matches. The CDR3 loop spans 16 amino acids. CDR3 sequence reads: CASGRTLAGSTDTQYF. The CDR3 DNA follows: TGCGCCAGCGGCCGGACTCTAGCGGGTTCTACAGATACGCAGTATTTT.

The V call is TRBV7-9, the J call TRBJ2-5; 9 positions agree with TRBD1. Looked up from germline, CDR1 is SEHNR and CDR2 is FQNEAQ (reference sequence). V was pared by 2 bases and J by 2 bases, with 3 bases of the junction left unmatched. CDR3 length: 15 residues. The chain's CDR3 is CASSLRTGEQETQYF. CDR3 DNA sequence: TGTGCCAGCAGCTTACGGACAGGGGAACAAGAGACCCAGTACTTC.

The V and J genes are TRBV27 and TRBJ2-3; 8 nucleotides match TRBD1. The CDR3 extends over 14 amino acids. Trimming removed 2 bases from V and 6 bases from J; junction bases left unmatched: 4. CDR1 and CDR2 (germline): MNHEY, SMNVEV (reference sequence). CDR3 DNA sequence: TGTGCCAGCAGTTTAACACGGACAGGGGATACGCAGTATTTT. Its protein product is CASSLTRTGDTQYF.

V is TRBV24-1 and J is TRBJ2-1; a possible D gene is TRBD2 (5 bases). The V end was cut by 3 bases, the J end by 15 bases, with 23 bases between. CDR1 KGHDR and CDR2 SFDVKD come from the germline V gene. This CDR3 is built from 15 residues. This chain's CDR3 is CATSDAGGGFSRLFF. Written as DNA, the CDR3 is TGTGCCACCAGTGATGCGGGTGGCGGTTTTAGTAGGCTGTTCTTC.

A few counts support this clonotype. The chain links TRBV10-1 to TRBJ2-1; D possibly corresponds to TRBD1 (6 bases). V was clipped by 4 bases and J by 7 bases, with 17 bases between them. Germline lookup yields CDR1 WNHNN and CDR2 SYGVQD (reference sequence). This CDR3 comprises 15 residues. The CDR3 region is CASSVLGGGGNEQFF. CDR3 DNA: TGCGCCAGCAGTGTCCTAGGGGGTGGTGGGAATGAGCAGTTCTTC.

The chain links TRBV12-3 or TRBV12-4 to TRBJ1-5, with 8 bases lining up with TRBD1. The CDR3 extends over 15 amino acids. Trimming cost V 7 bases and J 2 bases; bases outside gene matches: 7. The CDR3 DNA sequence: TGTGCCAGCACCCGGACAGGGTGGCGCAATCAGCCCCAGCATTTT. This codes for CASTRTGWRNQPQHF.

V gene TRBV24-1 combines with J gene TRBJ1-5; 7 nucleotides agree with TRBD1. The junction had 8 bases not matched to a gene; V was cut back by 8 bases and J by 2 bases. This CDR3 is 15 amino acids long. The V gene's germline CDR1 is KGHDR and CDR2 SFDVKD. CDR3 in amino acids: CATTPGGQGNQPQHF. In DNA form, the CDR3 reads TGTGCCACCACTCCTGGAGGACAGGGCAATCAGCCCCAGCATTTT.

The chain couples TRBV7-9 to TRBJ2-7; TRBD1 is a possible D gene (5 bases). The CDR3 is 14 amino acids. The V end was cut by 5 bases, the J end by 0 bases, with 11 bases between. Germline lookup yields CDR1 SEHNR and CDR2 FQNEAQ (reference sequence). This CDR3 is CASSRLRGSYEQYF. The CDR3 DNA is TGTGCCAGCAGCCGCCTTAGGGGCTCCTACGAGCAGTACTTC.